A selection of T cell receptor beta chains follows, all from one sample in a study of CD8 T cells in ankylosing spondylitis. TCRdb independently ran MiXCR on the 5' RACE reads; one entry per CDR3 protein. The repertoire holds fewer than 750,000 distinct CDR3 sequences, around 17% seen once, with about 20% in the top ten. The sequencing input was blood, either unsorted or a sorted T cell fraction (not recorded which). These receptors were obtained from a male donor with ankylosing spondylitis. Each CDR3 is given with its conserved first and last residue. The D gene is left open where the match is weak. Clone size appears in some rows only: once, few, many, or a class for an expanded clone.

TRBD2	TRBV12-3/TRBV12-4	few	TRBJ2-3	CASSFGGRASADTQYF	TGTGCCAGCAGTTTTGGTGGGAGGGCCAGCGCAGATACGCAGTATTTT
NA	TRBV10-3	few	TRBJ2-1	CAISGAWGHEQFF	TGTGCCATCAGTGGTGCTTGGGGCCATGAGCAGTTCTTC
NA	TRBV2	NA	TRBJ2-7	CASKVGTEPYEQYF	TGTGCCAGCAAGGTCGGGACCGAACCCTACGAGCAGTACTTC
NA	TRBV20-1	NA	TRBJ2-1	CSAEANEQFF	TGCAGTGCTGAAGCCAATGAGCAGTTCTTC
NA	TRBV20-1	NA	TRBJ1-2	CSARGTGGRIIDYTF	TGCAGTGCTAGGGGAACGGGGGGACGGATAATTGACTACACCTTC
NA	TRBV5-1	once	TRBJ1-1	CASSAWGENTEAFF	TGCGCCAGCAGCGCCTGGGGGGAGAACACTGAAGCTTTCTTT
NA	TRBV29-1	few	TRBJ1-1	CSVYSPFELGGNTEAFF	TGCAGCGTTTATTCTCCGTTCGAGCTTGGAGGGAACACTGAAGCTTTCTTT
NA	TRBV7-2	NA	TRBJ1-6	CASCTVDSPLHF	TGTGCCAGCTGCACGGTAGATTCACCCCTCCACTTT
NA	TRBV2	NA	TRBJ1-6	CASSEKMITPLHF	TGTGCCAGCAGTGAAAAAATGATAACACCCCTCCACTTT
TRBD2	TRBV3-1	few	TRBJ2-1	CASSQGRGGGNEQFF	TGTGCCAGCAGCCAAGGCCGCGGGGGAGGCAATGAGCAGTTCTTC
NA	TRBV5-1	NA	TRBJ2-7	CASSLVDSSPYEQYF	TGCGCCAGCAGCTTGGTGGATTCCAGTCCCTACGAGCAGTACTTC
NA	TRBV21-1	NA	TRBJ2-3	CASSTTSGRAEDTQYF	TGTGCCAGCAGCACCACTAGCGGGAGGGCCGAAGATACGCAGTATTTT
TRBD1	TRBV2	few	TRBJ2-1	CASRQGAYNEQFF	TGTGCCAGCAGACAGGGGGCCTACAATGAGCAGTTCTTC
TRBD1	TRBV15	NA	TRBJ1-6	CATSRKDRGSSPLHF	TGTGCCACCAGCAGAAAAGACAGGGGAAGTTCACCCCTCCACTTT
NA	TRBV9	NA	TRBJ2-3	CASSVERALTDTQYF	TGTGCCAGCAGCGTAGAGAGGGCCCTTACAGATACGCAGTATTTT
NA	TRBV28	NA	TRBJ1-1	CASSHWREGNTEAFF	TGTGCCAGCAGTCATTGGAGGGAGGGGAACACTGAAGCTTTCTTT
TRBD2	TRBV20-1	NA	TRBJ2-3	CSALAGVTDTQYF	TGCAGCGCGTTGGCGGGAGTAACAGATACGCAGTATTTT
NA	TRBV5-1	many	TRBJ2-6	CASSTEGSGANVLTF	TGCGCCAGCAGCACGGAGGGGTCTGGGGCCAACGTCCTGACTTTC
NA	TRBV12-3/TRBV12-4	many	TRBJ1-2	CASSSGRGYGYTF	TGTGCCAGCAGTTCGGGACGGGGCTATGGCTACACCTTC
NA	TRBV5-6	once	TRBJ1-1	CASSAPGGVRTEAFF	TGTGCCAGCAGCGCACCGGGGGGGGTACGCACTGAAGCTTTCTTT
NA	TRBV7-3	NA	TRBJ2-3	CASSLSNAEGQDTQYF	TGTGCCAGCAGCTTATCGAACGCGGAGGGGCAAGATACGCAGTATTTT
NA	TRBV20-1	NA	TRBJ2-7	CSARGKGLEQYF	TGCAGTGCTCGAGGGAAGGGGCTCGAGCAGTACTTC
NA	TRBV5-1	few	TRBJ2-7	CASSLVPGTGSSYEQYF	TGCGCCAGCAGCTTGGTTCCCGGGACGGGGAGCTCCTACGAGCAGTACTTC
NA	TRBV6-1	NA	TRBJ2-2	CASSPHDRMNTGELFF	TGTGCCAGCAGTCCCCACGACAGGATGAACACCGGGGAGCTGTTTTTT
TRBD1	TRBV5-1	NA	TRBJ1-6	CASSFPLSRDSNNSPLHF	TGCGCCAGCAGCTTCCCGCTCAGTCGGGACAGCAATAATTCACCCCTCCACTTT
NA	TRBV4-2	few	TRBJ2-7	CASSQLGGNPYEQYF	TGTGCCAGCAGCCAATTGGGGGGTAACCCCTACGAGCAGTACTTC